The 25 T cell receptor beta chains listed next were all sequenced from one sample in a study of cytomegalovirus exposure and HLA in healthy donors. Both 60 Vbeta primers and 13 Jbeta primers went into the PCR. The method was immunoSEQ multiplex PCR; TCRdb's version includes in-frame clones alone and lacks a portion of them. The sample includes under 150,000 clones, less than 80% seen only once; the top ten take roughly 4.2%. The sequencing sample was made of PBMCs. These receptors came from a woman aged 40 to 50 in good health and CMV-seropositive.

V gene TRBV7-2 combines with J gene TRBJ1-6; weak D call: TRBD1 (6 bases). The CDR3 has 15 residues. The ends were cut back, 1 base at V and 7 bases at J, with 11 bases in the middle. Looked up from germline, CDR1 is SGHTA and CDR2 is FQGNSA. Here the CDR3 reads CASSLGGTTNSPLHF. As DNA, the CDR3 is TGTGCCAGCAGCTTAGGTGGGACAACCAATTCACCCCTCCACTTT.

This clone was counted a few times. CDR3 loop: CASSPWDRPHEQFF. DNA for the CDR3: TGTGCCAGCAGTCCCTGGGACAGGCCTCATGAGCAGTTCTTC. The chain combines TRBV6-5 with TRBJ2-1, with TRBD1 matching over 8 bases. The V and J ends lost 5 bases and 8 bases, in that order; junction bases with no gene match: 8. There are 14 residues in the CDR3. Germline V gives CDR1 MNHEY, CDR2 SVGAGI.

The V and J genes are TRBV7-3 and TRBJ2-7; TRBD2 is a possible D gene (6 bases). The V gene lost 5 bases and the J gene lost 7 bases, with 9 bases spanning the gap. The germline CDR1 and CDR2 sequences are SGHTA and FQGTGA. There are 11 residues in the CDR3. The CDR3 DNA follows: TGTGCCAGCAGCGCCGGAGGGGAGCAGTACTTC. Translated: CASSAGGEQYF.

The chain carries TRBV19 and TRBJ2-1, with 15 bases aligning to TRBD2. Germline V gene lookup returns CDR1 LNHDA and CDR2 SQIVND (reference sequence). J lost 1 base, V lost 5 bases, and 12 bases had no gene match. The CDR3 is made up of 20 amino acids. CDR3 in amino acids: CASSPGLAGGHIGSYNEQFF. Here the CDR3 DNA reads TGTGCCAGTAGTCCAGGACTAGCGGGAGGGCACATAGGTTCCTACAATGAGCAGTTCTTC. Using reference TRBV19 and TRBJ2-1 for the parts outside the CDR3, the full variable domain is DGGITQSPKYLFRKEGQNVTLSCEQNLNHDAMYWYRQDPGQGLRLIYYSQIVNDFQKGDIAEGYSVSREKKESFPLTVTSAQKNPTAFYLCASSPGLAGGHIGSYNEQFFGPGTRLTVL.

This clone appeared a single time. V and J are TRBV9 and TRBJ2-3, with a possible D match to TRBD2 (6 bases). Trimming shortened V by 0 bases and J by 5 bases, and 13 bases separated the two germline ends. CDR1 is SGDLS, CDR2 YYNGEE, per germline. The CDR3 extends over 15 amino acids. The CDR3 bases are TGTGCCAGCAGCGTAGAGGAGGGCCGGAGAGATACGCAGTATTTT. This codes for CASSVEEGRRDTQYF.

The chain uses TRBV5-1 and TRBJ2-5, with TRBD2 matching 9 bases. This CDR3 comprises 15 residues. Germline lookup yields CDR1 SGHRS and CDR2 YFSETQ. Trimming at V came to 6 bases and at J to 1 base, leaving 7 bases not matched to a gene. The CDR3 sequence is CASTVAGAPQETQYF. The CDR3 DNA reads TGCGCCAGCACCGTAGCGGGGGCCCCCCAAGAGACCCAGTACTTC. Full variable domain (missing parts from reference TRBV5-1 and TRBJ2-5): KAGVTQTPRYLIKTRGQQVTLSCSPISGHRSVSWYQQTPGQGLQFLFEYFSETQRNKGNFPGRFSGRQFSNSRSEMNVSTLELGDSALYLCASTVAGAPQETQYFGPGTRLLVL.

In its sample, this clone was seen once. The genes are TRBV18 and TRBJ2-7, with TRBD1 matching 9 bases. Per germline, CDR1 KGHSH and CDR2 LQKENI. With 3 bases clipped from V and 2 bases from J, the junction kept 8 bases outside the gene matches. The CDR3 loop spans 16 amino acids. The CDR3 spells CASSPYSTGGPYEQYF. CDR3 DNA sequence: TGTGCCAGCTCACCGTATTCGACAGGGGGGCCCTACGAGCAGTACTTC.

The chain links TRBV19 to TRBJ2-3; D might be TRBD1 (5 bases). V shed 1 base and J shed 3 bases, with 14 bases lying between them. The CDR3 is 16 amino acids. Germline V CDR1 and CDR2: LNHDA, SQIVND (reference sequence). This CDR3 reads CASSIVPADITDTQYF. The CDR3 coding sequence is TGTGCCAGTAGTATAGTCCCCGCGGACATTACAGATACGCAGTATTTT.

This clone was seen only a few times. The chain joins TRBV2 to TRBJ2-2, with D maybe TRBD2 (5 bases). Germline CDR1 reads SNHLY; CDR2 reads FYNNEI. There are 12 residues in the CDR3. The V gene lost 8 bases and the J gene lost 8 bases, with 12 bases spanning the gap. CDR3 amino acids: CASRLPGGELFF. The CDR3 coding sequence is TGTGCCAGCCGCCTCCCGGGGGGGGAGCTGTTTTTT.

Only a few counts were recorded for this clone. V usage is TRBV2 and J usage is TRBJ1-5; 8 bases are shared with TRBD1. This CDR3 has 16 amino acids. CDR1 is SNHLY, CDR2 FYNNEI, per germline. Unmatched junction bases numbered 11, after V lost 6 bases and J lost 4 bases. CDR3 region: CASRSYVGQGNQPQHF. CDR3 bases: TGTGCCAGCAGGTCATATGTAGGACAGGGAAATCAGCCCCAGCATTTT. The full variable domain, its missing parts supplied by reference TRBV2 and TRBJ1-5, is EPEVTQTPSHQVTQMGQEVILRCVPISNHLYFYWYRQILGQKVEFLVSFYNNEISEKSEIFDDQFSVERPDGSNFTLKIRSTKLEDSAMYFCASRSYVGQGNQPQHFGDGTRLSIL.

The rearrangement uses TRBV7-2 and TRBJ1-1, with D perhaps matching TRBD1 (6 bases). Germline CDR1 SGHTA, CDR2 FQGNSA. The V end was cut by 3 bases, the J end by 8 bases, with 10 bases between. CDR3 length: 12 residues. CDR3 in amino acids: CASSFSTGEAFF. In nucleotides, the CDR3 is TGTGCCAGCAGCTTCTCGACAGGAGAAGCTTTCTTT.

This clone was recorded once. The V call is TRBV6-1, the J call TRBJ2-1; 9 bases map to TRBD1. Trimming at V came to 8 bases and at J to 10 bases, leaving 15 bases not matched to a gene. The CDR3 sequence is 15 residues long. Germline lookup yields CDR1 MNHNS and CDR2 SASEGT. The CDR3 reads CASPGTGRGTGEQFF. CDR3 bases: TGTGCCAGCCCGGGGACAGGGAGGGGAACAGGAGAGCAGTTCTTC.

CDR3 coding DNA: TGTGCCAGTAGTATAAGGGGGTTGGGGGCAGGTCCCAGCAATCAGCCCCAGCATTTT. Its translation: CASSIRGLGAGPSNQPQHF. The chain uses TRBV19 and TRBJ1-5; possible D gene TRBD1, 6 bases. This CDR3 has 19 residues. Germline CDR1 reads LNHDA; CDR2 reads SQIVND (reference sequence). V shed 2 bases and J shed 1 base, with 21 bases lying between them.

This chain links TRBV13 with TRBJ2-7; TRBD2 is a possible D gene (5 bases). Germline-derived CDR1 and CDR2 are PRHDT and FYEKMQ (reference sequence). V was trimmed by 6 bases and J by 4 bases, leaving 16 bases between them. CDR3 length: 14 amino acids. The CDR3 nucleotides are TGTGCCAGCAGTTCTGGACTCAAGTCATACGAGCAGTACTTC. Amino acid sequence: CASSSGLKSYEQYF.

This chain connects TRBV4-2 to TRBJ1-4; the D is unclear. This CDR3 region has 17 residues. Trimming shortened V by 4 bases and J by 3 bases, and 18 bases separated the two germline ends. The germline gives CDR1 LGHNA, CDR2 YNFKEQ. CDR3 nucleotide sequence: TGTGCCAGCAGCCCGCTCAACCGTCTTGCGTCTAATGAAAAACTGTTTTTT. Encoded protein: CASSPLNRLASNEKLFF.

The chain combines TRBV18 with TRBJ2-3; weak D call: TRBD1 (6 bases). V lost 6 bases, J lost 6 bases, and 16 bases lay in between. Germline CDR1 and CDR2: KGHSH and LQKENI. The CDR3 consists of 14 residues. The CDR3 nucleotides are TGTGCCAGCTCCGTATACCGCCAGGGGGATACGCAGTATTTT. It yields the protein CASSVYRQGDTQYF.

For the CDR3, the DNA is TGTGCCAGCAGCCCACTAGCGGGAGGGCCCGATGAGCAGTTCTTC. The encoded protein is CASSPLAGGPDEQFF. V usage is TRBV4-2 and J usage is TRBJ2-1, with TRBD2 identical over 13 bases. CDR1 and CDR2 from the germline V gene are LGHNA and YNFKEQ. J gave up 8 bases and V 4 bases, and 5 bases lay outside the gene matches. The CDR3 runs 15 residues.

The rearrangement uses TRBV11-3 and TRBJ2-2; 10 positions match TRBD2. The trim removed 6 bases at V and 4 bases at J, leaving 8 bases unmatched. Germline lookup yields CDR1 SGHNT and CDR2 YENEEA. The CDR3 runs to 16 residues. The CDR3 DNA follows: TGTGCCAGCAGACAAAGTAGCGGGGGGCGCACCGGGGAGCTGTTTTTT. This gives the protein CASRQSSGGRTGELFF.

V and J are TRBV7-8 and TRBJ1-6; 10 positions match TRBD1. The length of the CDR3 is 16 residues. Germline V gene lookup returns CDR1 SGHVS and CDR2 FQNEAQ. V lost 4 bases and J lost 7; bases outside the gene matches: 7. CDR3 coding DNA: TGTGCCAGCAGCTCGGGGGACAGGGGTAAGAATTCACCCCTCCACTTT. It yields the protein CASSSGDRGKNSPLHF. Drawing the rest from reference TRBV7-8 and TRBJ1-6, the complete variable domain is GAGVSQSPRYKVAKRGQDVALRCDPISGHVSLFWYQQALGQGPEFLTYFQNEAQLDKSGLPSDRFFAERPEGSVSTLKIQRTQQEDSAVYLCASSSGDRGKNSPLHFGNGTRLTVT.

The rearrangement joins TRBV12-2 to TRBJ2-5; TRBD2 is the table's D call and was not checked against the DNA. TRBV12-2 is termed a pseudogene. The CDR3 is 13 residues long. The CDR3, as DNA: TGTGCAAGTCGCTTAAGTCTCCGGGAGACCCAGTACTTC. It specifies CASRLSLRETQYF.

The chain couples TRBV5-6 to TRBJ1-2; 9 bases align to TRBD1. Trimming took 0 bases from V and 7 from J; bases not matched to a gene: 4. CDR1 SGHDT and CDR2 YYEEEE come from the germline V gene. The CDR3 runs 14 residues. The CDR3 spells CASSLGQGVSGYTF. In nucleotides, the CDR3 is TGTGCCAGCAGCTTGGGACAGGGGGTGAGTGGCTACACCTTC.

This chain joins TRBV10-3 and TRBJ2-1, with 9 bases identical to TRBD2. V dropped 2 bases and J dropped 0; count of bases not matched to a gene: 2. Germline values: CDR1 ENHRY, CDR2 SYGVKD. The CDR3 covers 16 residues. CDR3 DNA: TGTGCCATCAGTGAGGGTAGCGGGGGCTCCTACAATGAGCAGTTCTTC. Protein: CAISEGSGGSYNEQFF.

The rearrangement links TRBV9 to TRBJ1-6, with 8 bases that match TRBD1. With 3 bases clipped from V and 6 bases from J, the junction kept 5 bases outside the gene matches. The CDR3 has 15 residues. Germline CDR1 is SGDLS and CDR2 is YYNGEE. CDR3 sequence: CASSAGQGGNSPLHF. Here the CDR3 DNA reads TGTGCCAGCAGCGCTGGACAGGGTGGTAATTCACCCCTCCACTTT.

This clone was observed a handful of times. J is TRBJ2-3 and V is TRBV2, with TRBD2 matching over 14 bases. Germline V gene data show CDR1 as SNHLY and CDR2 as FYNNEI. After removal of 7 bases from V and 2 bases from J, the junction contained 5 bases not matched to a gene. This CDR3 comprises 16 residues. The CDR3 sequence: CASKGGLAGATDTQYF. The DNA for the CDR3 is TGTGCCAGCAAAGGGGGACTAGCGGGGGCCACAGATACGCAGTATTTT.

This clone has just a few counts. V gene TRBV19 combines with J gene TRBJ2-3, with unresolved D. This CDR3 has 13 residues. V dropped 5 bases and J dropped 2 bases, with 8 bases sitting between them. Germline CDR1 reads LNHDA; CDR2 reads SQIVND (reference sequence). The CDR3 reads CASSRLVTDTQYF. CDR3 coding DNA: TGTGCCAGTAGTCGACTCGTCACAGATACGCAGTATTTT.